This T cell receptor beta chain is from a study of T cells after yellow fever vaccination. Synthesis of TCR cDNA relied on 5'RACE template switching, which attached a universal primer site and UMIs. TCRdb re-derived calls from the 5' RACE reads in MiXCR, one entry per CDR3 protein. Among 400,000 to 650,000 distinct CDR3 sequences, roughly 22% were seen once, and the ten largest hold 15% to 20%. As to this clonotype: Antigen: not known.

Deletions cut 5 bases from V and 0 bases from J, with 20 bases between. The CDR3 extends over 17 amino acids. The germline V gene has CDR1 MDHEN and CDR2 SYDVKM. General study findings and limits: Sorted repertoires could include abundant contaminating clonotypes from bulk cells. The study found a weaker secondary response that peaked faster, day 5 versus 15. Primary-vaccination clones mostly resurfaced post-booster (about 95% CD4, just under 90% CD8).

Source: PBMCs, taken less than 25 days after the first yellow fever vaccination. This TCR came from a man aged 18 to 29 who received the YFV17D yellow fever vaccine. The gene calls are TRBV28 and TRBJ2-7, with a weak D call TRBD2 (5 bases). The CDR3 nucleotides read TGTGCCAGCAGTCCCCATGGACTTGCTAGGAGCTCCTACGAGCAGTACGTC. Its translation is CASSPHGLARSSYEQYV.